Following are 25 T cell receptor beta chains from one sample sequenced in a study of shared clonotypes between healthy human individuals (dated by TCRdb to the early 2020s). The library came from the immunoSEQ multiplex PCR assay. TCRdb holds this immuneACCESS table with in-frame rearrangements only. Some clones are missing; in checked studies, unresolved V genes explain under half, and the rest has no known cause. Recorded for this sample are roughly 2.4 million clones; 95% of them occurred a single time. The biggest ten clones account for roughly 0.13% of the sample. The specimen was naive CD4+ T cells sorted from blood. What the cell subset or site label conveys for this sample: CD45RA+ positively selected. These receptors were taken from a man younger than 35 in good health.

This chain uses TRBV6-1 with TRBJ1-6; the D is unclear. The CDR3 length is 13 residues. Trimming left V 1 base short and J 7 bases short, with 5 bases between. Per germline, CDR1 MNHNS and CDR2 SASEGT. CDR3 loop: CASSEGLNSPLHF. The CDR3 DNA is TGTGCCAGCAGTGAAGGCCTAAATTCACCCCTCCACTTT.

Concerning this clone: Other DNA variants within this sample encode the same CDR3. The chain has TRBV7-6 and TRBJ2-3; the D gene is possibly TRBD2 (6 bases). Per germline, CDR1 SGHVS and CDR2 FNYEAQ. This CDR3 has 15 residues. V lost 1 base and J lost 0, with 8 bases in between. CDR3: CASSLGGTSTDTQYF. In nucleotides, the CDR3 is TGTGCCAGCAGCTTAGGGGGGACTAGCACAGATACGCAGTATTTT.

The rearrangement joins TRBV6-1 to TRBJ2-7; 11 bases map to TRBD1. This CDR3 has 15 amino acids. Unmatched junction bases numbered 8, after V lost 5 bases and J lost 5 bases. CDR1 and CDR2 (germline): MNHNS, SASEGT. Here the CDR3 reads CASSTRTGGANEQYF. For the CDR3, the DNA is TGTGCCAGCAGTACACGGACAGGGGGCGCGAACGAGCAGTACTTC.

V is TRBV27 and J is TRBJ1-4, with a tentative D call TRBD1 (5 bases). Trimming shortened V by 8 bases and J by 5 bases, and 18 bases separated the two germline ends. CDR3 length: 15 residues. From germline, CDR1 is MNHEY and CDR2 SMNVEV (reference sequence). The CDR3: CASSYQGGGNEKLFF. The CDR3 DNA reads as TGTGCCAGCTCATACCAGGGCGGGGGGAATGAAAAACTGTTTTTT.

The chain uses TRBV18 and TRBJ1-4, with D hard to call. CDR1 is KGHSH, CDR2 LQKENI, per germline. CDR3 length: 14 amino acids. Trimming removed 5 bases from V and 8 bases from J, with 15 bases in between. The CDR3 coding sequence is TGTGCCAGCTCAACGACGGGTTTGAGCGAAAAACTGTTTTTT. Its protein is CASSTTGLSEKLFF.

The chain is built from TRBV5-5 and TRBJ1-5; 7 positions match TRBD1. The V gene's germline CDR1 is SGHKS and CDR2 YYEKEE (reference sequence). The CDR3 has 14 amino acids. V dropped 0 bases and J dropped 5; count of bases not matched to a gene: 2. The CDR3 here is CASSLGDRDQPQHF. The CDR3 region has the DNA TGTGCCAGCAGCTTGGGGGACAGAGATCAGCCCCAGCATTTT.

V and J are TRBV9 and TRBJ2-4; D call uncertain. The germline gives CDR1 SGDLS, CDR2 YYNGEE. Trimming left V 0 bases short and J 8 bases short, with 15 bases between. The CDR3 spans 15 residues. CDR3 sequence reads: CASSVGERLLDIQYF. The CDR3 bases are TGTGCCAGCAGCGTAGGCGAAAGGCTCCTGGACATTCAGTACTTC.

A note on this clone: Other nucleotide sequences in the sample specify the same CDR3. The gene calls are TRBV2 and TRBJ2-3; D gene uncertain. V was clipped by 5 bases and J by 3 bases, with 3 bases between them. Germline assignment: CDR1 SNHLY and CDR2 FYNNEI. This CDR3 is 11 amino acids long. The CDR3 DNA sequence: TGTGCCAGCAGTAGTACAGATACGCAGTATTTT. Amino acids: CASSSTDTQYF.

The chain couples TRBV6-6 to TRBJ1-4, with D maybe TRBD1 (6 bases). CDR3 length: 15 amino acids. V was pared by 4 bases and J by 0 bases, with 9 bases between. Germline CDR1 MNHNY, CDR2 SVGAGI (reference sequence). The DNA for the CDR3 is TGTGCCAGCAGTTTAACAGGGTCAACTAATGAAAAACTGTTTTTT. The encoded protein is CASSLTGSTNEKLFF.

The rearrangement joins TRBV19 to TRBJ2-7, with 7 nucleotides matching TRBD2. Looked up from germline, CDR1 is LNHDA and CDR2 is SQIVND (reference sequence). This CDR3 has 16 residues. The V gene end was trimmed by 3 bases and the J gene end by 2 bases; junction bases not matched to a gene: 10. The CDR3 DNA reads TGTGCCAGTAGTATCCTTGGCGGGAGCCAGCCCTACGAGCAGTACTTC. Amino acids: CASSILGGSQPYEQYF.

The rearrangement joins TRBV7-9 to TRBJ1-2, with TRBD1 matching over 7 bases. This CDR3 comprises 13 residues. J gave up 2 bases and V 5 bases, and 2 bases lay outside the gene matches. Germline values: CDR1 SEHNR, CDR2 FQNEAQ (reference sequence). The CDR3 is CASSETGNYGYTF. For the CDR3, the DNA is TGTGCCAGCAGCGAGACAGGGAACTATGGCTACACCTTC.

This clone showed up just once. The chain recombines TRBV4-3 with TRBJ2-2, with D possibly being TRBD1 or TRBD2 (5 bases each). Germline values: CDR1 LGHNA, CDR2 YSLEER. This CDR3 comprises 14 residues. Trimming shortened V by 0 bases and J by 8 bases, and 10 bases separated the two germline ends. CDR3: CASSQDGGSGELFF. The DNA of the CDR3 is TGCGCCAGCAGCCAAGATGGGGGATCAGGGGAGCTGTTTTTT.

V and J are TRBV11-3 and TRBJ2-2; TRBD2 aligns across 7 bases. Trimming removed 5 bases from V and 7 bases from J; junction bases left unmatched: 4. The germline V gene has CDR1 SGHNT and CDR2 YENEEA. CDR3 size: 13 residues. Here the CDR3 DNA reads TGTGCCAGCAGCACTCGGACTAGCGGGGAGCTGTTTTTT. It codes for CASSTRTSGELFF.

V usage is TRBV7-8 and J usage is TRBJ1-4; D not resolved. V was pared by 4 bases and J by 0 bases, with 12 bases between. The CDR3 is made up of 16 amino acids. Germline lookup yields CDR1 SGHVS and CDR2 FQNEAQ. The CDR3 coding sequence is TGTGCCAGCAGCTCACGAGGAGTTTCAACTAATGAAAAACTGTTTTTT. Translating it yields CASSSRGVSTNEKLFF.

V usage is TRBV29-1 and J usage is TRBJ2-3, with no clear D. V was trimmed by 7 bases and J by 0 bases, leaving 8 bases between them. The CDR3 loop spans 12 amino acids. From germline, CDR1 is SQVTM and CDR2 ANQGSEA. The CDR3: CSAAASTDTQYF. The CDR3 DNA sequence: TGCAGCGCGGCAGCTAGCACAGATACGCAGTATTTT.

The chain carries TRBV5-1 and TRBJ1-2; D gene unclear. Germline V gene sequence: CDR1 SGHRS, CDR2 YFSETQ. The CDR3 is 14 amino acids. V was pared by 1 base and J by 5 bases, with 12 bases between. The CDR3 loop is CASSLTPEGYGYTF. The CDR3, as DNA: TGCGCCAGCAGCTTGACACCCGAAGGTTATGGCTACACCTTC.

CDR3 DNA: TGTGCCAGCAGTGAAGAACGGCTAGCGGGAGGCCCGACCACAGATACGCAGTATTTT. Its translation: CASSEERLAGGPTTDTQYF. The chain employs TRBV2 and TRBJ2-3; 11 positions agree with TRBD2. This CDR3 spans 19 amino acids. Germline V gives CDR1 SNHLY, CDR2 FYNNEI. The ends lost 1 base at V and 2 bases at J; junction bases unmatched: 11.

The rearrangement links TRBV4-1 to TRBJ2-5; 9 nucleotides match TRBD2. V lost 2 bases, J lost 9 bases, and 10 bases stayed unmatched. The CDR3 sequence is 15 residues long. Germline V gene data show CDR1 as MGHRA and CDR2 as YSYEKL. The DNA for the CDR3 is TGCGCCAGCAGCCAAACGGGACTAGCTCCCGGGGCCCAGTACTTC. Its translation is CASSQTGLAPGAQYF.

In regard to this clone: The same CDR3 also results from other DNA sequences found in this sample. V is TRBV5-1 and J is TRBJ1-4; D possibly corresponds to TRBD1 (5 bases). The germline CDR1 and CDR2 sequences are SGHRS and YFSETQ. The CDR3 covers 14 residues. Trimming took off 0 bases at V and 6 bases at J, with 9 bases between the two ends. This chain's CDR3 is CASSLGQGYEKLFF. The CDR3 coding sequence is TGCGCCAGCAGCTTGGGTCAGGGCTATGAAAAACTGTTTTTT.

The rearrangement links TRBV6-5 to TRBJ2-1; no definite D call. V was trimmed by 5 bases and J by 5 bases, leaving 10 bases between them. The CDR3 extends over 13 amino acids. Germline V gene sequence: CDR1 MNHEY, CDR2 SVGAGI. Here the CDR3 reads CASSRAFNNEQFF. The DNA for the CDR3 is TGTGCCAGCAGTCGAGCCTTTAACAATGAGCAGTTCTTC.

V is TRBV28 and J is TRBJ2-7; 9 bases are a match to TRBD1. This CDR3 contains 16 residues. Germline CDR1 is MDHEN and CDR2 is SYDVKM. V lost 5 bases, J lost 0 bases, and 8 bases stayed unmatched. CDR3 bases: TGTGCCAGCAGTCCAACCGGGACAGGGAGCTCCTACGAGCAGTACTTC. Translation: CASSPTGTGSSYEQYF.

Concerning this clone itself: At the DNA level, this CDR3 is encoded by other sequences in the same sample as well. The J gene is TRBJ1-5, the V gene TRBV4-1; D might be TRBD1 (5 bases). V dropped 1 base and J dropped 4 bases, with 11 bases sitting between them. The CDR3 consists of 15 residues. CDR1 is MGHRA, CDR2 YSYEKL, per germline. CDR3 nucleotide sequence: TGCGCCAGCAGCCAAGTAGGGACGGGGAATCAGCCCCAGCATTTT. Translated, it gives CASSQVGTGNQPQHF.

The chain couples TRBV28 to TRBJ2-5; a possible D gene is TRBD1 (6 bases). The germline V and J ends were trimmed by 5 bases and 2 bases, with 18 bases remaining between them. Germline V gives CDR1 MDHEN, CDR2 SYDVKM. This CDR3 contains 16 residues. CDR3 loop: CASSSRSRDIQETQYF. Written as DNA, the CDR3 is TGTGCCAGCAGTAGCCGGAGCAGGGACATTCAAGAGACCCAGTACTTC.

The chain combines TRBV19 with TRBJ2-7; the D is unclear. Deletions cut 5 bases from V and 6 bases from J, with 14 bases between. Germline CDR1 is LNHDA and CDR2 is SQIVND (reference sequence). The CDR3 totals 13 residues. This CDR3 reads CASSLGKGGEQYF. Here the CDR3 DNA reads TGTGCCAGTAGTCTAGGGAAGGGCGGCGAGCAGTACTTC. The complete variable domain, with remaining parts taken from reference TRBV19 and TRBJ2-7, reads DGGITQSPKYLFRKEGQNVTLSCEQNLNHDAMYWYRQDPGQGLRLIYYSQIVNDFQKGDIAEGYSVSREKKESFPLTVTSAQKNPTAFYLCASSLGKGGEQYFGPGTRLTVT.

Of note for this clone: The same CDR3 also results from other DNA sequences found in this sample. The V and J genes are TRBV2 and TRBJ1-1; D remains unclear. Per germline, CDR1 SNHLY and CDR2 FYNNEI. Trimming took 2 bases from V and 0 from J, leaving 4 bases between them. The CDR3 extends over 13 amino acids. The CDR3 reads CASSEHMNTEAFF. The CDR3 region has the DNA TGTGCCAGCAGTGAACATATGAACACTGAAGCTTTCTTT. The variable domain in full, completed from reference TRBV2 and TRBJ1-1, reads EPEVTQTPSHQVTQMGQEVILRCVPISNHLYFYWYRQILGQKVEFLVSFYNNEISEKSEIFDDQFSVERPDGSNFTLKIRSTKLEDSAMYFCASSEHMNTEAFFGQGTRLTVV.